The T cell receptor beta chain under discussion was sequenced for a study of T cell responses to AZD1222 COVID-19 vaccine. General study points: CD4 TCRs linked to vaccination spanned spike, dominating at 160-218 and 743-854. Close to half of all spike-specific TCRs reportedly target regions of the variants that are unmutated.

V shed 0 bases and J shed 2 bases, with 17 bases lying between them. The CDR3 is made up of 17 amino acids. Germline assignment: CDR1 LGHDT and CDR2 YNNKEL (reference sequence). About this clone itself: Its antigen is undetermined.

Sequencing was performed with immunoSEQ multiplex PCR; in TCRdb, only in-frame clones are kept and a portion is missing. The sample holds about 150,000 clones, 88% seen once. The receptor was isolated from an adult who had recovered from COVID-19. The specimen comprised peripheral blood, sampled after recovery from COVID-19. The chain has TRBV3-1 (or the pseudogene TRBV3-2) and TRBJ2-7; D gene ambiguous. CDR3 amino acids: CASSQDQGTSPTYEQYF. CDR3 coding DNA: TGTGCCAGCAGCCAAGATCAAGGCACCTCCCCGACCTACGAGCAGTACTTC.